One sample yielded the 12 T cell receptor beta chains listed below, sequenced in a study of blood T cell repertoires in COVID-19. Here immunoSEQ multiplex PCR was the method, and the copy in TCRdb shows in-frame clones only, minus some. The sample consists of fewer than 80,000 clones, 70% to 85% of them appearing once. The sample comprised peripheral blood. The receptors here all came from a man aged 50 to 59 with COVID-19, enrolled during active disease.

J is TRBJ2-7 and V is TRBV3-1 (or the pseudogene TRBV3-2); D is possibly TRBD2 (5 bases). The V gene lost 1 base and the J gene lost 3 bases, with 16 bases spanning the gap. The CDR3 is 16 amino acids. CDR1 and CDR2 from the germline V gene are LGHDT and YNNKEL (reference sequence). The DNA of the CDR3 is TGTGCCAGCAGCCAAGGGTCCCCGGACTCCCACTACGAGCAGTACTTC. This encodes CASSQGSPDSHYEQYF.

This clone has a single count. The chain joins TRBV5-5 to TRBJ2-1, with a possible D match to TRBD2 (7 bases). The CDR3 covers 15 residues. Germline V gives CDR1 SGHKS, CDR2 YYEKEE (reference sequence). With 4 bases removed from V and 7 bases from J, the gap between germline ends came to 18 bases. CDR3 coding DNA: TGTGCCAGCAGCCTATGGGGAGGGGACACGAATGAGCAGTTCTTC. Residues: CASSLWGGDTNEQFF.

The chain uses TRBV5-1 and TRBJ1-1; a weak D match, TRBD1 (6 bases). The V end was cut by 5 bases, the J end by 1 base, with 15 bases between. Germline V gene lookup returns CDR1 SGHRS and CDR2 YFSETQ. The CDR3 has 15 residues. The CDR3 is CASRRQGGGNTEAFF. CDR3 in DNA: TGCGCCAGCAGAAGGCAGGGAGGGGGGAACACTGAAGCTTTCTTT.

The chain carries TRBV7-9 and TRBJ1-6; maybe TRBD1 (6 bases). CDR1 and CDR2 (germline): SEHNR, FQNEAQ (reference sequence). V lost 2 bases to trimming and J lost 8 bases, with 13 bases between them. The CDR3 sequence is 15 residues long. Here the CDR3 reads CASSLLGGRDSPLHF. CDR3 nucleotides: TGTGCCAGCAGCTTACTAGGGGGAAGAGATTCACCCCTCCACTTT.

This chain uses TRBV5-1 with TRBJ1-5, with 7 bases matching TRBD1. CDR1 and CDR2 from the germline V gene are SGHRS and YFSETQ. V dropped 0 bases and J dropped 1; count of bases not matched to a gene: 4. CDR3 length equals 16 residues. The CDR3 sequence: CASSLEPTGSNQPQHF. Written as DNA, the CDR3 is TGCGCCAGCAGCTTGGAACCGACAGGGAGCAATCAGCCCCAGCATTTT.

V and J are TRBV19 and TRBJ2-2; D is undetermined. The length of the CDR3 is 12 residues. Trimming shortened V by 7 bases and J by 5 bases, and 8 bases separated the two germline ends. CDR1 and CDR2 (germline): LNHDA, SQIVND (reference sequence). This CDR3 reads CASNIQTGELFF. The CDR3 bases are TGTGCCAGTAATATTCAAACCGGGGAGCTGTTTTTT.

This chain links TRBV5-6 with TRBJ1-1; a possible D gene is TRBD1 (5 bases). The CDR3 loop spans 16 amino acids. The germline CDR1 and CDR2 sequences are SGHDT and YYEEEE. V gave up 4 bases and J gave up 1 base, with 17 bases separating them. CDR3 DNA: TGTGCCAGCAGCCCAATGGCGCAGGGTTCGAACACTGAAGCTTTCTTT. Residues: CASSPMAQGSNTEAFF. The full variable domain, rest sourced from reference TRBV5-6 and TRBJ1-1, is DAGVTQSPTHLIKTRGQQVTLRCSPKSGHDTVSWYQQALGQGPQFIFQYYEEEERQRGNFPDRFSGHQFPNYSSELNVNALLLGDSALYLCASSPMAQGSNTEAFFGQGTRLTVV.

The gene calls are TRBV10-3 and TRBJ1-1, with TRBD1 as a possible D gene (6 bases). Trimming stripped 4 bases from V and 3 bases from J, with 15 bases between. The CDR3 length is 15 residues. CDR1 and CDR2 from the germline V gene are ENHRY and SYGVKD. The CDR3 loop reads CAISALVQGDTEAFF. DNA for the CDR3: TGTGCCATCAGTGCCTTAGTACAGGGAGACACTGAAGCTTTCTTT.

The chain is built from TRBV11-3 and TRBJ2-1, with a possible D match to TRBD2 (5 bases). V shed 0 bases and J shed 9 bases, with 9 bases lying between them. This CDR3 spans 13 amino acids. CDR1 is SGHNT and CDR2 is YENEEA in the germline V gene. CDR3 protein: CASSLDVLGEQFF. The CDR3 coding sequence is TGTGCCAGCAGCTTAGATGTACTAGGTGAGCAGTTCTTC.

The chain has TRBV12-2 and TRBJ2-2; the tabulated D call, TRBD2, remains unverified against the DNA. TRBV12-2 is an annotated pseudogene. The CDR3 consists of 15 residues. CDR3 nucleotides: TGTGCAAGTCGCTTAGTACGGGGGGGCACCGGGGAGCTGTTTTTT. It is translated as CASRLVRGGTGELFF.

This chain connects TRBV27 to TRBJ2-3, with 9 bases fitting TRBD2. Trimming took 5 bases from V and 2 from J; bases not matched to a gene: 8. Germline CDR1 is MNHEY and CDR2 is SMNVEV (reference sequence). This CDR3 spans 16 amino acids. The CDR3: CASSVRGGLDTDTQYF. CDR3 sequence (DNA): TGTGCCAGCAGTGTGCGGGGGGGCCTTGACACAGATACGCAGTATTTT.

The V and J genes are TRBV6-2 or TRBV6-3 and TRBJ2-1; 10 bases match TRBD1. CDR3 length: 15 amino acids. The germline CDR1 and CDR2 sequences are MNHEY and SVGEGT. With V trimmed by 2 bases and J by 9 bases, 7 bases remained unmatched. The CDR3 sequence: CASSYLTGGVGEQFF. The CDR3 DNA follows: TGTGCCAGCAGTTACCTGACAGGGGGCGTGGGTGAGCAGTTCTTC.